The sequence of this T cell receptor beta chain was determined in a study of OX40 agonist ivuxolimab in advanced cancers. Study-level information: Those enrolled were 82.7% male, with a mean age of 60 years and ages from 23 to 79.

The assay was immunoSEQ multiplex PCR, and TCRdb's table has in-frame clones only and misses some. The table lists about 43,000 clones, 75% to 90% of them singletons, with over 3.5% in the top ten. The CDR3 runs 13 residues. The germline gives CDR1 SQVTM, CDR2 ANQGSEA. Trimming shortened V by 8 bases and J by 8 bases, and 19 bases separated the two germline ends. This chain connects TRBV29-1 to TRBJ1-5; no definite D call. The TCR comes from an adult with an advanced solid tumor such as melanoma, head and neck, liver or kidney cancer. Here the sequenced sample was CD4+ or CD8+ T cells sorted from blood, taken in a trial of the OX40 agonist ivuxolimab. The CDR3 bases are TGCAGCTACGCGAATACGGTCTCTGAGCCCCAGCATTTT. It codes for CSYANTVSEPQHF. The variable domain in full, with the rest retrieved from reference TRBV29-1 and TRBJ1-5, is SAVISQKPSRDICQRGTSLTIQCQVDSQVTMMFWYRQQPGQSLTLIATANQGSEATYESGFVIDKFPISRPNLTFSTLTVSNMSPEDSSIYLCSYANTVSEPQHFGDGTRLSIL.